The clone carrying this T cell receptor beta chain was picked up many times. Its antigen is unidentified. This sample was included in a study of neurological immune-mediated disorders. Study summary: The 35 or so patients with multiple sclerosis comprised about 31 relapsing-remitting cases and 3 secondary progressive cases. Study-level points and caveats: Across subjects, expanded clones had no CDR3 amino acid sequences in common, pointing to private repertoires in all groups. When repertoires were grouped phylogenetically, those of 18 of 34 multiple sclerosis patients fell into one related-CDR3 cluster, a possible signature.

Time point: longitudinal time-point 1 (baseline). TCRdb re-derived calls from the 5' RACE reads in MiXCR, one entry per CDR3 protein. Of around 37,000 distinct CDR3 sequences in the sample, 3% to 3.5% were seen once. CDR1 is SQVTM, CDR2 ANQGSEA, per germline. Trimming pared 3 bases from V and 14 bases from J, leaving 19 bases between. The CDR3 is made up of 12 amino acids. The genes are TRBV29-1 and TRBJ1-2; D remains unclear. The sequenced sample was PBMCs. The sequence came from a woman aged 60-70 years with multiple sclerosis. In DNA form, the CDR3 reads TGCAGCGTTGATGAGTACTCTTCAGGTGGTACCTTC. This sequence encodes CSVDEYSSGGTF. Combining the CDR3 with reference TRBV29-1 and TRBJ1-2 gives the whole variable domain SAVISQKPSRDICQRGTSLTIQCQVDSQVTMMFWYRQQPGQSLTLIATANQGSEATYESGFVIDKFPISRPNLTFSTLTVSNMSPEDSSIYLCSVDEYSSGGTFGSGTRLTVV.